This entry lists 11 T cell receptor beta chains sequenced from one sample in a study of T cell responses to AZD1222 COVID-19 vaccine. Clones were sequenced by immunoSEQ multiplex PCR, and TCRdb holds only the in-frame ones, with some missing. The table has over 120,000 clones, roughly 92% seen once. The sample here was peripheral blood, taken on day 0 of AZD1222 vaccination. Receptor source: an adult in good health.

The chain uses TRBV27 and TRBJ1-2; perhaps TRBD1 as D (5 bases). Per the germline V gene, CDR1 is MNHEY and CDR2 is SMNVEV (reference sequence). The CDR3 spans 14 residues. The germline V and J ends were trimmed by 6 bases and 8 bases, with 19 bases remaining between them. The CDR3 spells CASRRVQGRMGYTF. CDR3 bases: TGTGCCAGCAGAAGGGTGCAGGGAAGGATGGGCTACACCTTC.

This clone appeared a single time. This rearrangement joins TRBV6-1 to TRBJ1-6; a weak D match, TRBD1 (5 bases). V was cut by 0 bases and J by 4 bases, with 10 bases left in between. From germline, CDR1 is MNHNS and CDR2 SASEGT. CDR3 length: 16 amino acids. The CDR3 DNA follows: TGTGCCAGCAGTGAAGCTGGGACGGAGTATAATTCACCCCTCCACTTT. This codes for CASSEAGTEYNSPLHF.

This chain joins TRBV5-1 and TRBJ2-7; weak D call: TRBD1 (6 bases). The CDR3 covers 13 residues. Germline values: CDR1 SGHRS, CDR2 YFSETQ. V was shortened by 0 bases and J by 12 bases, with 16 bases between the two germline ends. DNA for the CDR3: TGCGCCAGCAGCTTGGGGGGTGTGGGACACCCGTACTTC. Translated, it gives CASSLGGVGHPYF.

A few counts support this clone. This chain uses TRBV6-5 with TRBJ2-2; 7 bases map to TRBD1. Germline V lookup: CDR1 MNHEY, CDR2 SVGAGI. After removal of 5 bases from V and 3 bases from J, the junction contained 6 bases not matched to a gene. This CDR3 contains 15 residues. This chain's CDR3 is CASSTGTAHTGELFF. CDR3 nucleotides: TGTGCCAGCAGTACCGGGACAGCTCACACCGGGGAGCTGTTTTTT.

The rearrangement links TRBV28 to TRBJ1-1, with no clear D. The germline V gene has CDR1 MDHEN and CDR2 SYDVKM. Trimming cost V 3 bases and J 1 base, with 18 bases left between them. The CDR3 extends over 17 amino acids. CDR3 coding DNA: TGTGCCAGCAGTTTTGCCTCGTTATACGACGGGAACACTGAAGCTTTCTTT. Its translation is CASSFASLYDGNTEAFF.

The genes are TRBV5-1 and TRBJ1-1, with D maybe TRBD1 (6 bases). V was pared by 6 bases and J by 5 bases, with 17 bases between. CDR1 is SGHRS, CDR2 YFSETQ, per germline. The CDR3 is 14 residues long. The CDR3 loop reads CASKDGRGLTEAFF. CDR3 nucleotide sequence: TGCGCCAGCAAGGACGGGCGGGGGCTGACTGAAGCTTTCTTT.

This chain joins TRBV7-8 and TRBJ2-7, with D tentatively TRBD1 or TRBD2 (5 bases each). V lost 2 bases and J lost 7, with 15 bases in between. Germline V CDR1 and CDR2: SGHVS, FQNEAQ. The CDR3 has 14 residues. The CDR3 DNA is TGTGCCAGCAGCTTAAGTCGGGGACCTGGGGAGCAGTACTTC. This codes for CASSLSRGPGEQYF.

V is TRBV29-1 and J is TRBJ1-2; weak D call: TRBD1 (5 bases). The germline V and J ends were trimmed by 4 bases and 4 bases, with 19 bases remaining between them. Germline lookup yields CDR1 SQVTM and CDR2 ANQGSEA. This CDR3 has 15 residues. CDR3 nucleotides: TGCAGCGTTGGGGGGTCACGCAGGGAAGCCTATGGCTACACCTTC. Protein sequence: CSVGGSRREAYGYTF.

CDR3 amino acids: CAWRPGTGVGQPQHF. CDR3 bases: TGTGCCTGGCGTCCCGGGACAGGGGTCGGACAGCCCCAGCATTTT. V gene TRBV30 combines with J gene TRBJ1-5; 10 bases map to TRBD1. With V trimmed by 5 bases and J by 7 bases, 11 bases remained unmatched. This CDR3 has 15 amino acids. The V gene's germline CDR1 is GTSNPN and CDR2 SVGIG (reference sequence).

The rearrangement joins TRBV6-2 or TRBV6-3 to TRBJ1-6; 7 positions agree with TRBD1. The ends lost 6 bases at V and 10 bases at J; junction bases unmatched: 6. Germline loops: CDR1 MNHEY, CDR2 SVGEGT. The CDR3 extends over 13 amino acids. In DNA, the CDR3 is TGTGCCAGCAGCGACAGGGTTATCTCACCCCTCCACTTT. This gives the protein CASSDRVISPLHF.

The DNA of the CDR3 is TGTGCCACCCGGGACAGGGGCTCTGGAAACACCATATATTTT. Translated: CATRDRGSGNTIYF. The chain links TRBV19 to TRBJ1-3; 10 nucleotides align to TRBD1. CDR3 size: 14 residues. Germline V lookup: CDR1 LNHDA, CDR2 SQIVND (reference sequence). The V segment lost 10 bases and the J segment 0 bases; nucleotides outside the gene matches: 3.